The rows below give T cell receptor beta chains drawn from one sample of a study of T cells in Graves' hyperthyroidism and ophthalmopathy. TCRdb itself ran the multiplex PCR reads through MiXCR, one entry per CDR3 protein. The sample lists approximately 360,000 distinct CDR3 sequences, 25% seen once, with around four fifths in the top ten. Input material: blood. The source of these receptors is a man aged 45 to 65 with Graves' hyperthyroidism. CDR3s include the opening cysteine and the closing phenylalanine or tryptophan. The order of the fields is D gene, clone size, V gene, J gene, CDR3 protein, CDR3 DNA. D genes are given only for firm matches. The listing skips clone size in some rows; elsewhere it reads once, few, many or a size class.

D: -; size: -; V: TRBV28; J: TRBJ2-1; CDR3: CAGEEVGSNEQFF; DNA: TGTGCCGGCGAGGAGGTGGGTTCTAATGAGCAGTTCTTC
D: -; size: few; V: TRBV6-1; J: TRBJ1-1; CDR3: CASSNIGGEAFF; DNA: TGTGCCAGCAGCAACATCGGGGGTGAAGCTTTCTTT
D: -; size: -; V: TRBV3-1; J: TRBJ2-2; CDR3: CASSQRFPGELFF; DNA: TGTGCCAGCAGCCAGAGATTCCCGGGGGAGCTGTTTTTT
D: -; size: many; V: TRBV12-3/TRBV12-4; J: TRBJ1-1; CDR3: CASGSTEAFF; DNA: TGTGCCAGCGGGAGCACTGAAGCTTTCTTT
D: -; size: many; V: TRBV28; J: TRBJ1-1; CDR3: CASSFPGNTEAFF; DNA: TGTGCCAGCAGTTTTCCCGGGAACACTGAAGCTTTCTTT
D: TRBD2; size: -; V: TRBV20-1; J: TRBJ2-1; CDR3: CSADLGSGRFYNEQFF; DNA: TGCAGTGCCGATCTAGGGAGCGGGAGGTTTTACAATGAGCAGTTCTTC
D: -; size: many; V: TRBV18; J: TRBJ1-1; CDR3: CASSSQHPNTEAFF; DNA: TGTGCCAGCTCATCGCAACATCCGAACACTGAAGCTTTCTTT
D: TRBD1; size: many; V: TRBV28; J: TRBJ1-1; CDR3: CASRTTGGSNTEAFF; DNA: TGTGCCAGCAGGACCACAGGGGGCTCAAACACTGAAGCTTTCTTT
D: -; size: -; V: TRBV3-1; J: TRBJ2-3; CDR3: CASSQIGTDTQYF; DNA: TGTGCCAGCAGCCAAATAGGAACAGATACGCAGTATTTT
D: -; size: few; V: TRBV9; J: TRBJ2-7; CDR3: CASSPDPRGAIYEQYF; DNA: TGTGCCAGCAGCCCCGACCCCCGGGGGGCCATCTACGAGCAGTACTTC
D: TRBD2; size: many; V: TRBV6-2/TRBV6-3; J: TRBJ2-7; CDR3: CASGLAASYEQYF; DNA: TGTGCCAGCGGACTAGCGGCCTCCTACGAGCAGTACTTC
D: -; size: many; V: TRBV3-1; J: TRBJ2-7; CDR3: CASSHSLEAYEQYF; DNA: TGTGCCAGCAGCCACAGCCTAGAGGCCTACGAGCAGTACTTC
D: -; size: few; V: TRBV7-9; J: TRBJ2-3; CDR3: CASSLSLDISDTQYF; DNA: TGTGCCAGCAGCTTAAGTCTAGACATCTCAGATACGCAGTATTTT
D: TRBD1; size: many; V: TRBV27; J: TRBJ2-1; CDR3: CASSLWATGGYSYNEQFF; DNA: TGTGCCAGCAGTTTATGGGCGACAGGGGGCTACTCCTACAATGAGCAGTTCTTC
D: TRBD2; size: -; V: TRBV2; J: TRBJ2-1; CDR3: CASKGGTSTDEQFF; DNA: TGTGCCAGCAAGGGAGGGACTAGCACCGATGAGCAGTTCTTC
D: -; size: -; V: TRBV5-1; J: TRBJ2-3; CDR3: CASSLGESDTQYF; DNA: TGCGCCAGCAGCTTGGGGGAATCAGATACGCAGTATTTT
D: -; size: few; V: TRBV6-1; J: TRBJ1-4; CDR3: CASSERETFHEKLFF; DNA: TGTGCCAGCAGTGAAAGAGAAACCTTTCATGAAAAACTGTTTTTT
D: -; size: many; V: TRBV3-1; J: TRBJ2-3; CDR3: CASSQDFSETKDTQYF; DNA: TGTGCCAGCAGCCAAGATTTCTCGGAGACCAAAGATACGCAGTATTTT
D: TRBD2; size: few; V: TRBV5-1; J: TRBJ2-3; CDR3: CASSIGLAGGPTDTQYF; DNA: TGTGCCAGCAGCATTGGACTAGCGGGAGGGCCGACAGATACGCAGTATTTT
D: TRBD1; size: many; V: TRBV12-3/TRBV12-4; J: TRBJ1-1; CDR3: CASSSGGNTEAFF; DNA: TGTGCCAGCAGCTCAGGGGGGAACACTGAAGCTTTCTTT
D: -; size: few; V: TRBV10-3; J: TRBJ1-5; CDR3: CAISAGGAGTPQHF; DNA: TGTGCCATCAGTGCTGGTGGGGCTGGGACGCCCCAGCATTTT
D: TRBD2; size: -; V: TRBV20-1; J: TRBJ2-1; CDR3: CSGLKGLAGFSSYNEQFF; DNA: TGCAGTGGCCTCAAGGGACTAGCGGGGTTTAGCTCCTACAATGAGCAGTTCTTC
D: -; size: -; V: TRBV4-1; J: TRBJ1-1; CDR3: CASSQKRENAEAFF; DNA: TGCGCCAGCAGCCAAAAGAGGGAGAACGCTGAAGCTTTCTTT
D: TRBD2; size: few; V: TRBV29-1; J: TRBJ2-7; CDR3: CSGGSGGLEQYF; DNA: TGCAGCGGGGGTAGCGGGGGTCTGGAGCAGTACTTC
D: TRBD1; size: -; V: TRBV29-1; J: TRBJ2-1; CDR3: CSGGQGPYNEQFF; DNA: TGCAGCGGGGGACAGGGACCCTACAATGAGCAGTTCTTC
D: -; size: few; V: TRBV5-1; J: TRBJ2-2; CDR3: CASRSLADTGELFF; DNA: TGCGCCAGCAGGTCGTTAGCGGACACCGGGGAGCTGTTTTTT
D: -; size: -; V: TRBV20-1; J: TRBJ2-3; CDR3: CSARRDGGSTDTQYF; DNA: TGCAGTGCTAGACGCGACGGGGGAAGCACAGATACGCAGTATTTT
D: -; size: many; V: TRBV10-3; J: TRBJ1-1; CDR3: CAILPGQGHTEAFF; DNA: TGTGCCATACTGCCGGGCCAGGGGCACACTGAAGCTTTCTTT
D: -; size: few; V: TRBV6-2/TRBV6-3; J: TRBJ2-1; CDR3: CASSSLPWGGRVDEQFF; DNA: TGTGCCAGCAGTTCCCTACCATGGGGGGGGCGCGTAGATGAGCAGTTCTTC
D: -; size: -; V: TRBV27; J: TRBJ2-2; CDR3: CASSLFRGELFF; DNA: TGTGCCAGCAGTTTATTTCGGGGGGAGCTGTTTTTT